The next 11 T cell receptor beta chains were all read from a single sample in a study of persistence of HIV-infected CD4 T cells. The immunoSEQ assay was version 4, run in survey mode. Here immunoSEQ multiplex PCR was the method, and the copy in TCRdb shows in-frame clones only, minus some. The repertoire has tens of thousands of clones, 70% to 80% of them found once; the top ten carry under 3.5%. Their antigens remain unidentified. Lysates of CMV-infected fibroblasts at around 9.8 ug/mL stimulated these cells. Sorted nonresponding memory CD4+ T cells were CD40L-negative, CD69-negative, CD45RO-high. Sample: CD4+ T cells sorted from PBMCs after roughly 19-hour stimulation, taken from a patient who received antiretroviral therapy. All receptors derive from an adult man with HIV who was CMV-seropositive.

This sequence joins TRBV4-1 and TRBJ2-5, with 9 bases matching TRBD2. Germline CDR1 reads MGHRA; CDR2 reads YSYEKL. This CDR3 spans 16 amino acids. The J segment lost 6 bases and the V segment lost 0 bases, leaving 8 bases of the junction unmatched. CDR3 in amino acids: CASSQDIRLAGQTQYF. The CDR3 coding sequence is TGCGCCAGCAGCCAAGATATCCGCCTAGCGGGGCAGACCCAGTACTTC.

The CDR3 DNA reads TGTGCCAGCAGGGGGGGAGGGTCGGCCCGCCACGAGCAGTACTTC. This encodes CASRGGGSARHEQYF. This chain joins TRBV2 and TRBJ2-7; 7 bases are a match to TRBD2. J was trimmed by 5 bases and V by 6 bases; bases with no gene match: 13. The CDR3 totals 15 residues. The germline V gene encodes CDR1 SNHLY and CDR2 FYNNEI.

The rearrangement links TRBV14 to TRBJ2-7, with D perhaps being TRBD1 or TRBD2 (5 bases each). The CDR3 runs 16 residues. CDR1 and CDR2 from the germline V gene are SGHDN and FVKESK. Trimming pared 1 base from V and 5 bases from J, leaving 18 bases between. The CDR3, as DNA: TGTGCCAGCAGCCAAGCCCCGGGGCTGGTTCGCAACGAGCAGTACTTC. Protein product: CASSQAPGLVRNEQYF.

This clone is a singleton in its sample. The chain employs TRBV7-2 and TRBJ2-2; D not certain. CDR3 length: 13 amino acids. V dropped 4 bases and J dropped 3 bases, with 6 bases sitting between them. CDR1 is SGHTA, CDR2 FQGNSA, per germline. This CDR3 reads CASSSLYTGELFF. CDR3 in DNA: TGTGCCAGCAGCTCCTTATACACCGGGGAGCTGTTTTTT. The full variable domain, rest sourced from reference TRBV7-2 and TRBJ2-2, is GAGVSQSPSNKVTEKGKDVELRCDPISGHTALYWYRQSLGQGLEFLIYFQGNSAPDKSGLPSDRFSAERTGGSVSTLTIQRTQQEDSAVYLCASSSLYTGELFFGEGSRLTVL.

The J gene is TRBJ2-5, the V gene TRBV21-1; the D call TRBD1 from the table was never checked on the DNA. TRBV21-1 is a pseudogene locus. This CDR3 is 18 amino acids long. CDR3 nucleotides: TGTGCCAGCAGCAAAATCCCCCCGGGACAGGGGGCGGGGGAGACCCAGTACTTC. Translation gives CASSKIPPGQGAGETQYF.

This clone was found a few times. The V and J genes are TRBV10-2 and TRBJ2-7; a possible D gene is TRBD1 (6 bases). Deletions cut 6 bases from V and 5 bases from J, with 17 bases between. The germline gives CDR1 WSHSY, CDR2 SAAADI. This CDR3 spans 14 amino acids. CDR3 bases: TGCGCCAGCAGAACCGGGACACTAAGTAACGAGCAGTACTTC. This codes for CASRTGTLSNEQYF.

The rearrangement links TRBV19 to TRBJ2-3; 13 bases align to TRBD2. Germline CDR1 LNHDA, CDR2 SQIVND (reference sequence). The CDR3 length is 16 residues. Unmatched junction bases numbered 6, after V lost 6 bases and J lost 3 bases. In DNA, the CDR3 is TGTGCCAGTAGCCGGACTAGCGGGAGTAGGACAGATACGCAGTATTTT. Encoded protein: CASSRTSGSRTDTQYF. Full variable domain (missing parts from reference TRBV19 and TRBJ2-3): DGGITQSPKYLFRKEGQNVTLSCEQNLNHDAMYWYRQDPGQGLRLIYYSQIVNDFQKGDIAEGYSVSREKKESFPLTVTSAQKNPTAFYLCASSRTSGSRTDTQYFGPGTRLTVL.

The sample holds one count of this clone. The rearrangement joins TRBV7-2 to TRBJ2-7, with TRBD2 as a possible D gene (5 bases). Trimming stripped 1 base from V and 3 bases from J, with 10 bases between. The CDR3 sequence is 14 residues long. Germline CDR1 and CDR2: SGHTA and FQGNSA. In DNA form, the CDR3 reads TGTGCCAGCAGCTTAGGAGGGAGTATCTACGAGCAGTACTTC. It translates to CASSLGGSIYEQYF.

This clone showed up just once. The rearrangement joins TRBV18 to TRBJ2-5; D is uncertain. CDR3 length equals 13 residues. The V end was cut by 4 bases, the J end by 0 bases, with 6 bases between. From germline, CDR1 is KGHSH and CDR2 LQKENI. The CDR3 reads CASSQPNQETQYF. The CDR3 DNA sequence: TGTGCCAGCTCACAACCGAACCAAGAGACCCAGTACTTC.

This clone was seen a single time. V gene TRBV10-2 combines with J gene TRBJ2-2; TRBD2 matches 12 bases. The CDR3 contains 15 residues. The J segment lost 1 base and the V segment lost 6 bases, leaving 0 bases of the junction unmatched. Germline V gives CDR1 WSHSY, CDR2 SAAADI. The CDR3 DNA reads TGCGCCAGCAGGACTAGCGGGGGGAACACCGGGGAGCTGTTTTTT. Protein product: CASRTSGGNTGELFF.

This sequence joins TRBV5-4 and TRBJ2-1; either TRBD1 or TRBD2 may supply D (6 bases each). The CDR3 loop spans 15 amino acids. Germline V gene data show CDR1 as SGHNT and CDR2 as YYREEE (reference sequence). Trimming took off 2 bases at V and 7 bases at J, with 16 bases between the two ends. CDR3 DNA sequence: TGTGCCAGCAGCTTAGGAGGGGGTGAGGGAAATGAGCAGTTCTTC. Its translation is CASSLGGGEGNEQFF.